These T cell receptor beta chains were read from a single sample in a study of blood T cell repertoires in COVID-19. Assay: immunoSEQ multiplex PCR; the TCRdb copy retains only in-frame clones and omits some. The sample includes about 320,000 clones, around nine tenths seen only once; the top ten take less than 6.5%. Material: PBMCs or T cells enriched from blood (not recorded which). These TCRs come from a man younger than 45 who had recovered from COVID-19. The CDR3 runs from the conserved cysteine through the conserved F or W. The order of the fields is D gene, clone size, J gene, V gene, CDR3 protein, CDR3 DNA. D genes are given only for firm matches. A clone size is listed for some rows: how often the clone was seen (once, few, many), or a class if it is expanded.

D: .
size: .
J: TRBJ2-5
V: TRBV11-2
CDR3: CASSIPGHQETQYF
DNA: TGTGCCAGCAGTATCCCGGGACATCAAGAGACCCAGTACTTC

D: TRBD1
size: .
J: TRBJ2-5
V: TRBV18
CDR3: CASSRQGNPVETQYF
DNA: TGTGCCAGCTCACGACAGGGGAATCCGGTTGAGACCCAGTACTTC

D: TRBD2
size: once
J: TRBJ2-1
V: TRBV4-2
CDR3: CASSQGLRSGGYNEQFF
DNA: TGTGCCAGCAGCCAAGGCCTCAGGAGCGGGGGTTACAATGAGCAGTTCTTC

D: TRBD1
size: .
J: TRBJ2-7
V: TRBV30
CDR3: CAWRGQGAREQYF
DNA: TGTGCCTGGAGGGGACAGGGGGCGCGCGAGCAGTACTTC

D: .
size: .
J: TRBJ1-4
V: TRBV18
CDR3: CASSPPLQSTNEKLFF
DNA: TGTGCCAGCTCACCCCCCTTACAGTCAACTAATGAAAAACTGTTTTTT

D: TRBD2
size: .
J: TRBJ2-3
V: TRBV7-7
CDR3: CASSSRAGGPDTQYF
DNA: TGTGCCAGCAGCTCACGGGCGGGGGGGCCGGATACGCAGTATTTT

D: .
size: .
J: TRBJ1-1
V: TRBV5-4
CDR3: CASSFSGGTEAFF
DNA: TGTGCCAGCAGCTTTTCGGGGGGCACTGAAGCTTTCTTT

D: TRBD1
size: .
J: TRBJ1-3
V: TRBV6-5
CDR3: CASGTGQGTGNTIYF
DNA: TGTGCCAGCGGGACGGGACAGGGGACCGGAAACACCATATATTTT

D: TRBD1
size: .
J: TRBJ2-2
V: TRBV25-1
CDR3: CASSVLGQGAGELFF
DNA: TGTGCCAGCAGTGTCCTGGGACAGGGGGCCGGGGAGCTGTTTTTT

D: .
size: .
J: TRBJ1-2
V: TRBV6-5
CDR3: CASSYGGTSGYTF
DNA: TGTGCCAGCAGTTACGGTGGGACATCTGGCTACACCTTC

D: TRBD1
size: .
J: TRBJ2-1
V: TRBV18
CDR3: CASSPRQGAGNEQFF
DNA: TGTGCCAGCTCACCACGACAGGGGGCTGGGAATGAGCAGTTCTTC

D: .
size: .
J: TRBJ1-2
V: TRBV2
CDR3: CASSVWAAPPNYGYTF
DNA: TGTGCCAGCAGTGTGTGGGCAGCACCTCCTAACTATGGCTACACCTTC

D: .
size: once
J: TRBJ1-6
V: TRBV2
CDR3: CASSQGFEDNSPLHF
DNA: TGTGCCAGCAGTCAGGGGTTTGAGGATAATTCACCCCTCCACTTT

D: .
size: .
J: TRBJ2-3
V: TRBV27
CDR3: CASRDSTSMGQYF
DNA: TGTGCCAGCAGGGACTCGACTAGTATGGGACAGTATTTT

D: TRBD2
size: .
J: TRBJ2-7
V: TRBV11-2
CDR3: CASSLGGGALYEQYF
DNA: TGTGCCAGCAGCTTAGGCGGGGGGGCCCTCTACGAGCAGTACTTC

D: .
size: .
J: TRBJ2-2
V: TRBV15
CDR3: CATSRKTPANTGELFF
DNA: TGTGCCACCAGCAGGAAGACACCTGCTAACACCGGGGAGCTGTTTTTT

D: TRBD1
size: .
J: TRBJ1-1
V: TRBV6-5
CDR3: CASSSLDRVNTEAFF
DNA: TGTGCCAGCAGTTCCCTCGACAGGGTTAACACTGAAGCTTTCTTT

D: .
size: .
J: TRBJ1-6
V: TRBV6-1
CDR3: CASSEGTGTNNNSPLHF
DNA: TGTGCCAGCAGTGAAGGCACCGGGACAAATAATAATTCACCCCTCCACTTT

D: TRBD2
size: .
J: TRBJ2-3
V: TRBV4-1
CDR3: CASSEPRRISKPGLRYF
DNA: TGCGCCAGCAGCGAGCCAAGACGAATCTCGAAACCGGGACTAAGGTATTTT

D: TRBD1
size: .
J: TRBJ1-5
V: TRBV5-1
CDR3: CASSLIGQANQPQHF
DNA: TGCGCCAGCAGCTTGATCGGACAGGCCAATCAGCCCCAGCATTTT

D: TRBD1
size: .
J: TRBJ2-7
V: TRBV5-1
CDR3: CASSLGTGAYEQYF
DNA: TGCGCCAGCAGCTTAGGAACAGGGGCCTACGAGCAGTACTTC

D: .
size: .
J: TRBJ1-1
V: TRBV3-1/TRBV3-2
CDR3: CASSQVDQGLVAFF
DNA: TGTGCCAGCAGCCAAGTCGACCAGGGCCTCGTCGCTTTCTTT

D: TRBD1
size: .
J: TRBJ1-1
V: TRBV28
CDR3: CASSSAAFWSGSGGHTEAFF
DNA: TGTGCCAGCAGTTCTGCCGCATTCTGGTCGGGTTCAGGGGGCCACACTGAAGCTTTCTTT

D: TRBD1
size: .
J: TRBJ2-2
V: TRBV5-4
CDR3: CASSRWTGFDTGELFF
DNA: TGTGCCAGCAGCCGATGGACAGGGTTCGACACCGGGGAGCTGTTTTTT

D: .
size: .
J: TRBJ1-3
V: TRBV4-1
CDR3: CASSPTDSSGNTIYF
DNA: TGCGCCAGCAGCCCCACAGACAGCTCTGGAAACACCATATATTTT

D: TRBD1
size: .
J: TRBJ2-1
V: TRBV4-1
CDR3: CASSHMGTGSYNEQFF
DNA: TGCGCCAGCAGCCATATGGGGACAGGGTCCTACAATGAGCAGTTCTTC

D: .
size: .
J: TRBJ2-7
V: TRBV7-8
CDR3: CASSLESLGLNYEQYF
DNA: TGTGCCAGCAGCTTAGAGAGTTTGGGGCTCAACTACGAGCAGTACTTC

D: .
size: .
J: TRBJ1-5
V: TRBV29-1
CDR3: CSVGETGLNQHF
DNA: TGCAGCGTAGGGGAGACGGGACTCAACCAGCATTTT

D: .
size: .
J: TRBJ1-2
V: TRBV6-5
CDR3: CASSTTGGTGGYTF
DNA: TGTGCCAGCAGCACTACGGGCGGGACGGGCGGCTACACCTTC

D: .
size: .
J: TRBJ1-6
V: TRBV28
CDR3: CASRGTGTLNSPLHF
DNA: TGTGCCAGCAGGGGGACCGGGACACTCAATTCACCCCTCCACTTT

D: .
size: few
J: TRBJ1-1
V: TRBV5-4
CDR3: CASSLYRTTNTEAFF
DNA: TGTGCCAGCAGCTTGTATAGGACAACGAACACTGAAGCTTTCTTT

D: .
size: .
J: TRBJ1-6
V: TRBV12-3/TRBV12-4
CDR3: CASSLAEASPLHF
DNA: TGTGCCAGCAGTTTAGCGGAGGCTTCACCCCTCCACTTT

D: TRBD1
size: .
J: TRBJ2-1
V: TRBV28
CDR3: CASSPLTGGGYNEQFF
DNA: TGTGCCAGCAGTCCTCTGACAGGGGGCGGTTACAATGAGCAGTTCTTC

D: .
size: .
J: TRBJ1-6
V: TRBV11-3
CDR3: CASSLTPNSPLHF
DNA: TGTGCCAGCAGCTTGACACCCAATTCACCCCTCCACTTT

D: .
size: .
J: TRBJ2-5
V: TRBV9
CDR3: CASSVRSASETQYF
DNA: TGTGCCAGCAGCGTCAGGTCGGCGTCGGAGACCCAGTACTTC

D: .
size: once
J: TRBJ2-2
V: TRBV28
CDR3: CASSFTGTVTGELFF
DNA: TGTGCCAGCAGTTTCACAGGGACGGTCACCGGGGAGCTGTTTTTT

D: TRBD1
size: few
J: TRBJ2-2
V: TRBV19
CDR3: CASSQTGYTGELFF
DNA: TGTGCCAGTTCCCAGACAGGGTACACCGGGGAGCTGTTTTTT

D: TRBD1
size: .
J: TRBJ1-5
V: TRBV20-1
CDR3: CSASQGGGDQPQHF
DNA: TGCAGTGCTAGTCAGGGGGGCGGGGACCAGCCCCAGCATTTT

D: .
size: .
J: TRBJ1-2
V: TRBV7-9
CDR3: CASSRQRQTITVGYTF
DNA: TGTGCCAGCAGTCGCCAAAGACAGACGATAACAGTTGGCTACACCTTC

D: TRBD2
size: .
J: TRBJ2-3
V: TRBV6-5
CDR3: CASTGGRMDTQYF
DNA: TGTGCCAGCACGGGGGGGCGGATGGATACGCAGTATTTT